This TCR beta chain came from a study of CD8 T cells in ankylosing spondylitis. TCRdb reprocessed the 5' RACE reads with MiXCR, giving one entry per CDR3 protein. The table has 150,000 to 200,000 distinct CDR3 sequences, about an eighth seen once. Germline V lookup: CDR1 KGHDR, CDR2 SFDVKD. The CDR3 is made up of 15 amino acids. V dropped 5 bases and J dropped 0 bases, with 9 bases sitting between them. This clonotype was recorded at least ten times. The TCR sequence derives from a female donor with ankylosing spondylitis or in good health (not recorded which). Specimen: blood, either unsorted or a sorted T cell fraction (not recorded which). This rearrangement joins TRBV24-1 to TRBJ2-2; D perhaps matches TRBD1 (5 bases). CDR3 coding DNA: TGTGCCACCAGTGTTACAGGATCGAACACCGGGGAGCTGTTTTTT. This translates into CATSVTGSNTGELFF.